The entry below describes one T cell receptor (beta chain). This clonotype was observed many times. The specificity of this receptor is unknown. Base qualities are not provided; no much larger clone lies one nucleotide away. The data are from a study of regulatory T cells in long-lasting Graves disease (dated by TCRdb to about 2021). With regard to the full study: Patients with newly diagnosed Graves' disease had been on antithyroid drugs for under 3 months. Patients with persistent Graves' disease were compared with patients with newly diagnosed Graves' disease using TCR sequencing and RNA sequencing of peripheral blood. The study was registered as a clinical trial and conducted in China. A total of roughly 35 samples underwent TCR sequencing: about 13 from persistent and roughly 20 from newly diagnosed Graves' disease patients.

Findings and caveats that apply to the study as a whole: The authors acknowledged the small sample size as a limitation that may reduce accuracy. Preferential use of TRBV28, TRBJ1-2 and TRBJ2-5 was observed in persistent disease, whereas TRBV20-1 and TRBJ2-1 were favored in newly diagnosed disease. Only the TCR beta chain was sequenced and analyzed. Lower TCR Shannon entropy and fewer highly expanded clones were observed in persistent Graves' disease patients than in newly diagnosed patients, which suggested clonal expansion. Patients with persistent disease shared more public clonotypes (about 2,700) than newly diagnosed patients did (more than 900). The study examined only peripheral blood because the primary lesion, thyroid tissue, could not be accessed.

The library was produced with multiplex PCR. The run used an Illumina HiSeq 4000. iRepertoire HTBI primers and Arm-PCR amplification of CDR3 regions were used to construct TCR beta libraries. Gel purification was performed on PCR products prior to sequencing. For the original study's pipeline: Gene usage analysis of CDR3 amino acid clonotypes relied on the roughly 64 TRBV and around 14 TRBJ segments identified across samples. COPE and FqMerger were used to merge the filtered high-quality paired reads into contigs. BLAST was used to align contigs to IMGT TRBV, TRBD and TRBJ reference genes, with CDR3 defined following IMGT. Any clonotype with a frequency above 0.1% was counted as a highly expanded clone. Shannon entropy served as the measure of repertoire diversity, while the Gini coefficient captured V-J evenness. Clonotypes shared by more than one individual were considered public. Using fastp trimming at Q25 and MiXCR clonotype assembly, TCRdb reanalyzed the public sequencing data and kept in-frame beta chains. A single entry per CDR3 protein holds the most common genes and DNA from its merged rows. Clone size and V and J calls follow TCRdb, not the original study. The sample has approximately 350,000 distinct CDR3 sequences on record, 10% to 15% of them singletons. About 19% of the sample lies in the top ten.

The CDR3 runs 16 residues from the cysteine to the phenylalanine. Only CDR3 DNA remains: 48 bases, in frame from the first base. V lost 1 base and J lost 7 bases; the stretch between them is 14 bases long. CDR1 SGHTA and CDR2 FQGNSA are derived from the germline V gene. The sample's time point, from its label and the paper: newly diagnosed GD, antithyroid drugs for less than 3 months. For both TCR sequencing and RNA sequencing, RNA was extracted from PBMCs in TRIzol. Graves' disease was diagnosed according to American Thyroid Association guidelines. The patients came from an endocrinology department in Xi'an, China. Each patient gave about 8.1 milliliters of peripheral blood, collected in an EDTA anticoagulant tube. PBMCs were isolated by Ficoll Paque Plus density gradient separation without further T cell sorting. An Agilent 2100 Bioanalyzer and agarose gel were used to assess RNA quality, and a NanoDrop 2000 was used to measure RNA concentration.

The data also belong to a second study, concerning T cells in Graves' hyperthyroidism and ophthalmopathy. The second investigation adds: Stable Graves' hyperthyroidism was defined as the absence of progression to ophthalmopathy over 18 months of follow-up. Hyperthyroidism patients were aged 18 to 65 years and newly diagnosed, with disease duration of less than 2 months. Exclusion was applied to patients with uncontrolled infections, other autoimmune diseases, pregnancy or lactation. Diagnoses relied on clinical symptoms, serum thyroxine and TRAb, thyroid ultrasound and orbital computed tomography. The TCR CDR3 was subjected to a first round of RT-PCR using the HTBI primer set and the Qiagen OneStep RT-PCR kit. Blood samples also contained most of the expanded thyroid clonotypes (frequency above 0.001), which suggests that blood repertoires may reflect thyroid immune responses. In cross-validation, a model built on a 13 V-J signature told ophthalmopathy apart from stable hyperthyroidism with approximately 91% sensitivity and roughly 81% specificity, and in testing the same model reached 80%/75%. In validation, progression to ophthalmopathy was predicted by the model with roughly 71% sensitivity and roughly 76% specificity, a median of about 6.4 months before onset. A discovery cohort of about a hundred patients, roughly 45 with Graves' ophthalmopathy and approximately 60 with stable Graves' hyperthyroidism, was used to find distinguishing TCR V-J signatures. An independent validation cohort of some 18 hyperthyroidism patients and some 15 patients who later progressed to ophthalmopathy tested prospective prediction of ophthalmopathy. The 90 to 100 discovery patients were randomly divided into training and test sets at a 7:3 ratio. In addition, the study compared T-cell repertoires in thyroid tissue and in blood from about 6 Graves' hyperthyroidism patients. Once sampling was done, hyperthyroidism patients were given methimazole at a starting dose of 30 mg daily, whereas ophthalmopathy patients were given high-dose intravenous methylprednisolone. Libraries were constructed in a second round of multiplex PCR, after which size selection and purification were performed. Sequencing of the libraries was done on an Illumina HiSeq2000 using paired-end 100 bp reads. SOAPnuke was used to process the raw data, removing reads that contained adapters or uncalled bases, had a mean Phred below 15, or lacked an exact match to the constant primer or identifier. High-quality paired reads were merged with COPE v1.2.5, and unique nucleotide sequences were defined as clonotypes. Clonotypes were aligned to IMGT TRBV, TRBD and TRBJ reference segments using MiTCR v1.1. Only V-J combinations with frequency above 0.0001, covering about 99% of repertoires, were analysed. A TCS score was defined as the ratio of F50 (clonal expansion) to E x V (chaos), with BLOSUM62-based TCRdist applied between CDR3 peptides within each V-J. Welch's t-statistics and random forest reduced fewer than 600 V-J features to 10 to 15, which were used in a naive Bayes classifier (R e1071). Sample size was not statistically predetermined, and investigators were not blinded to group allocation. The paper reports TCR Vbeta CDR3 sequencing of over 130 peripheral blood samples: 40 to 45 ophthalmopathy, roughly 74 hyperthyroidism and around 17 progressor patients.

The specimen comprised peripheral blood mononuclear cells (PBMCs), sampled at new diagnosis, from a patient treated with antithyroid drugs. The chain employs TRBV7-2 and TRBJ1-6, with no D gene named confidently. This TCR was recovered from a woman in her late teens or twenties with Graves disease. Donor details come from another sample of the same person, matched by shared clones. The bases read TGTGCCAGCAGCTTAGATACAGCCCTCACCAATTCACCCCTCCACTTT. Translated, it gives CASSLDTALTNSPLHF.